In this sample, the clone carrying this T cell receptor beta chain turned up many times. Its antigen remains unidentified. Each CDR3 protein gets one entry after TCRdb re-called the PCR reads with MiXCR. The repertoire includes about 300,000 distinct CDR3 sequences, roughly a fifth of them detected once, and about 0.81% sits in the top ten. The entry originates in a study of molecular identifiers for immune sequencing clone quantification. General study findings and limits: For highly expanded clones, sizes could be underestimated when identical TCR molecules share a barcode.

This clonotype originated in a human donor in good health. Some libraries in this study had Jurkat cell RNA spiked in. Sample: naive CD8+ T cells from blood, with Jurkat cell RNA spiked in. Subset here: FACS-sorted CD8+CD4-CCR7+CD45RA+ naive T cells.

In DNA form, the CDR3 reads TGTGCCAGCAGCTTAGCTGGGACTAGCGGGGGCACAGATACGCAGTATTTT. It encodes CASSLAGTSGGTDTQYF. The chain recombines TRBV7-8 with TRBJ2-3; 13 bases map to TRBD2. Germline V lookup: CDR1 SGHVS, CDR2 FQNEAQ. The CDR3 length is 17 residues. V was pared by 0 bases and J by 1 base, with 1 base of the junction left unmatched.